This is a list of T cell receptor beta chains from one sample in a study of T-cell reconstitution after alpha-beta-depleted transplantation in children. One entry per CDR3 protein results from TCRdb running MiXCR on the PCR reads. The sample lists approximately 400,000 distinct CDR3 sequences, 15% to 20% occurring once. The source was PBMCs, mostly from graft donor cells, collected 360 days after TCRalphabeta/CD19-depleted stem cell transplant. The source of these receptors is a boy under three years old who had a stem cell transplant for Wiskott-Aldrich syndrome, so the T cells may come from the graft donor. Each CDR3 is given with its conserved first and last residue. A D gene is named only where the DNA matches it firmly. Clone size appears in some rows only: once, few, many, or a class for an expanded clone.

j_gene	len	d_gene	v_gene	abundance	CDR3nt	CDR3aa
TRBJ2-7	15	TRBD1	TRBV27	NA	TGTGCCAGCAGTCCGAGAGGGGACAGTCTCTACGAGCAGTACTTC	CASSPRGDSLYEQYF
TRBJ1-2	15	NA	TRBV11-2	NA	TGTGCCAGCAGCTTAGGCAGGACAGCTAACTATGGCTACACCTTC	CASSLGRTANYGYTF
TRBJ1-4	14	NA	TRBV7-8	NA	TGTGCCAGCAGCCCACCCCGTCAGAATGAAAAACTGTTTTTT	CASSPPRQNEKLFF
TRBJ2-3	15	TRBD1	TRBV24-1	few	TGTGCCACCAGTGATCGGGACAGGGGAATGGATACGCAGTATTTT	CATSDRDRGMDTQYF
TRBJ2-5	16	NA	TRBV7-9	NA	TGTGCCAGCAGATCCACAGGAGAGAGGTCCCAAGAGACCCAGTACTTC	CASRSTGERSQETQYF
TRBJ2-1	16	TRBD2	TRBV18	NA	TGTGCCAGCTCACCCTTAGCGGGAGCCTCCTACAATGAGCAGTTCTTC	CASSPLAGASYNEQFF
TRBJ2-5	13	TRBD1	TRBV29-1	few	TGCAGCGTTGAAACAGGGGGCTATGAGACCCAGTACTTC	CSVETGGYETQYF
TRBJ2-1	16	TRBD2	TRBV6-1	few	TGTGCCAGCAGCCTCGCCATAGCGGGAATAAAGAATGAGCAGTTCTTC	CASSLAIAGIKNEQFF
TRBJ2-2	14	NA	TRBV4-2	few	TGTGCCAGCAGCCAAGACGAGAACACCGGGGAGCTGTTTTTT	CASSQDENTGELFF
TRBJ2-1	13	TRBD2	TRBV5-1	few	TGCGCCAGCAGCCCACAAGGGGGTAGCGGGAGGGCCTTC	CASSPQGGSGRAF
TRBJ2-2	17	TRBD2	TRBV5-1	few	TGCGCCAGCAGCTTGAGTAGCGGGGGGACTAACACCGGGGAGCTGTTTTTT	CASSLSSGGTNTGELFF
TRBJ2-7	16	NA	TRBV7-2	NA	TGTGCCAGCAGCTTACACCTCCGGACGGACTCCTACGAGCAGTACTTC	CASSLHLRTDSYEQYF
TRBJ2-5	15	NA	TRBV20-1	NA	TGCAGTGCTAGTAATCTTGGCGGGCATCAAGAGACCCAGTACTTC	CSASNLGGHQETQYF
TRBJ2-5	14	NA	TRBV24-1	NA	TGTGCCACCAGTGACCTGGACTCGTCAGAGACCCAGTACTTC	CATSDLDSSETQYF
TRBJ1-2	11	NA	TRBV12-3/TRBV12-4	few	TGTGCCAGCAGTTTGAACGGTGGCTACACCTTC	CASSLNGGYTF
TRBJ2-2	11	NA	TRBV28	NA	TGTGCCAGCACCTTAGCCGGGGAGCTGTTTTTT	CASTLAGELFF
TRBJ2-7	11	NA	TRBV29-1	NA	TGCAGCGTCCGAAGTGGGTACGAGCAGTACTTC	CSVRSGYEQYF
TRBJ1-4	17	TRBD1	TRBV5-6	many	TGTGCCAGCAGCTTGGCCAAACTGGGACAGGGTTATGAAAAACTGTTTTTT	CASSLAKLGQGYEKLFF
TRBJ1-5	14	TRBD1	TRBV9	few	TGTGCCAGCAGCACGACAGGGGACAATCAGCCCCAGCATTTT	CASSTTGDNQPQHF
TRBJ2-1	15	TRBD2	TRBV4-2	few	TGTGCCAGCAGCCCCCGACTAGCGGGAGACAATGAGCAGTTCTTC	CASSPRLAGDNEQFF
TRBJ2-3	15	NA	TRBV3-1	few	TGTGCCAGCAGCCAGGACCCCTTTCGCACAGATACGCAGTATTTT	CASSQDPFRTDTQYF
TRBJ2-3	12	NA	TRBV24-1	many	TGTGCCACCAGTGACAACACAGATACGCAGTATTTT	CATSDNTDTQYF
TRBJ1-3	13	NA	TRBV5-1	NA	TGCGCCAGCAGCATCGACCCTGGAAACACCATATATTTT	CASSIDPGNTIYF
TRBJ2-2	16	NA	TRBV7-6	NA	TGTGCCAGCAGCTCCTGGCGCGGGACGAACACCGGGGAGCTGTTTTTT	CASSSWRGTNTGELFF
TRBJ2-7	15	NA	TRBV28	NA	TGTGCCAGCAGTTATGGACCGGGACACGCCTACGAGCAGTACTTC	CASSYGPGHAYEQYF
TRBJ2-5	15	NA	TRBV12-3/TRBV12-4	few	TGTGCCAGCAGTTTTAGTTACCCCAGGCAGGAGACCCAGTACTTC	CASSFSYPRQETQYF
TRBJ2-3	16	NA	TRBV5-1	NA	TGCGCCAGCAGCTTCAGGGCCCCTGCGTCCACAGATACGCAGTATTTT	CASSFRAPASTDTQYF
TRBJ2-7	14	NA	TRBV7-8	few	TGTGCCAGCAGCTTAGCCTACGGTCCGTACGAGCAGTACTTC	CASSLAYGPYEQYF
TRBJ1-2	14	NA	TRBV24-1	few	TGTGCCACCAGTGATTTTGCAGGGACCTATGGCTACACCTTC	CATSDFAGTYGYTF
TRBJ2-7	11	NA	TRBV12-3/TRBV12-4	NA	TGTGCCAGCAGCCTTCAGGGGCAGCAGTACTTC	CASSLQGQQYF
TRBJ2-5	14	NA	TRBV4-2	few	TGTGCCAGCAGCCAAAAGACTACTCAAGAGACCCAGTACTTC	CASSQKTTQETQYF
TRBJ2-3	13	TRBD2	TRBV12-3/TRBV12-4	few	TGTGCCAGCAGTTACAGCGGGGTAAATACGCAGTATTTT	CASSYSGVNTQYF
TRBJ2-1	14	NA	TRBV2	many	TGTGCCAGCAGGGATCTGGCCAGTTACAATGAGCAGTTCTTC	CASRDLASYNEQFF
TRBJ2-2	16	NA	TRBV5-1	NA	TGCGCCAGCAACATGCGGCAGGGAAGGAACACCGGGGAGCTGTTTTTT	CASNMRQGRNTGELFF
TRBJ2-7	13	TRBD1	TRBV5-1	NA	TGCGCCAGCAGCTCAGGGGGCGTCTACGAGCAGTACTTC	CASSSGGVYEQYF
TRBJ2-7	14	NA	TRBV7-9	few	TGTGCCAGCAGCGCACGGGGGCCGTCCTACGAGCAGTACTTC	CASSARGPSYEQYF
TRBJ2-3	13	NA	TRBV7-9	few	TGTGCCAGCAGTGGTGGGAGGCCAGATACGCAGTATTTT	CASSGGRPDTQYF
TRBJ2-1	14	NA	TRBV2	NA	TGTGCCAGCAGTGGGGTTAGCTCCTACAATGAGCAGTTCTTC	CASSGVSSYNEQFF
TRBJ2-5	18	TRBD2	TRBV4-2	NA	TGTGCCAGCAGCCAAGAGCCCTTTTTCAGCGGGGGAGGGGAGACCCAGTACTTC	CASSQEPFFSGGGETQYF
TRBJ2-3	14	NA	TRBV10-2	many	TGCGCCAGCAGAGCCGGACTACTCCCAGATACGCAGTATTTT	CASRAGLLPDTQYF
TRBJ1-1	13	TRBD1	TRBV6-5	few	TGTGCCAGCAAACAGGGGGCGGGCACTGAAGCTTTCTTT	CASKQGAGTEAFF
TRBJ2-7	14	TRBD1	TRBV12-3/TRBV12-4	many	TGTGCCAGCAGCTTTGGGACAGGGTCCTACGAGCAGTACTTC	CASSFGTGSYEQYF